One sample yielded the 10 T cell receptor beta chains listed below, sequenced in a study of T-cell memory formation after mild COVID-19. Each CDR3 protein gets one entry after TCRdb re-called the 5' RACE reads with MiXCR. The data show about 29,000 distinct CDR3 sequences, 16% seen once. Material for sequencing was PBMCs or a T cell subset sorted from them (not recorded which). The receptors stem from an adult who had mild COVID-19 (a few samples of this study predate the infection). Cell type and time point are not known.

There are many counts of this clonotype. The chain couples TRBV6-5 to TRBJ1-2; 7 bases align to TRBD1. There are 16 residues in the CDR3. V was pared by 5 bases and J by 3 bases, with 12 bases of the junction left unmatched. Per germline, CDR1 MNHEY and CDR2 SVGAGI. CDR3 bases: TGTGCCAGCAGTAACCGAAGGGCAGGGGGTCACTATGGCTACACCTTC. It translates to CASSNRRAGGHYGYTF.

In its sample, this clonotype was seen many times. The chain recombines TRBV11-2 with TRBJ1-2; D is unclear. Germline V CDR1 and CDR2: SGHAT, FQNNGV. V was trimmed by 3 bases and J by 5 bases, leaving 19 bases between them. This CDR3 is 16 amino acids long. The CDR3 DNA reads as TGTGCCAGCAGCTTGACGTCCCTAGGGAATTATTATGGCTACACCTTC. Its translation: CASSLTSLGNYYGYTF.

The chain recombines TRBV7-2 with TRBJ1-3; 9 nucleotides match TRBD1. This CDR3 is 17 amino acids long. Losses at the gene ends were 1 base for V and 4 bases for J; bases not matched to a gene: 8. The V gene's germline CDR1 is SGHTA and CDR2 FQGNSA. The CDR3 DNA is TGTGCCAGCAGCTTAGGACCGTCAGGACAGGGGGGAAACACCATATATTTT. Its protein product is CASSLGPSGQGGNTIYF.

This sequence joins TRBV7-6 and TRBJ2-2; D gene unclear. Between the trimmed V and J ends, which lost 5 bases and 3 bases, there was a span of 10 bases. Germline assignment: CDR1 SGHVS and CDR2 FNYEAQ. The CDR3 has 14 residues. CDR3 residues: CASSLGPDTGELFF. For the CDR3, the DNA is TGTGCCAGCAGCCTGGGCCCCGACACCGGGGAGCTGTTTTTT.

This clonotype was recorded many times. This rearrangement joins TRBV4-2 to TRBJ2-7; D is uncertain. V lost 2 bases to trimming and J lost 4 bases, with 9 bases between them. This CDR3 contains 13 residues. CDR1 and CDR2 from the germline V gene are LGHNA and YNFKEQ. The CDR3, as DNA: TGTGCCAGCAGCCAACATACGCCTTACGAGCAGTACTTC. It specifies CASSQHTPYEQYF.

In its sample, this clonotype was seen many times. This chain uses TRBV29-1 with TRBJ2-3; D is uncertain. The length of the CDR3 is 12 residues. Germline V lookup: CDR1 SQVTM, CDR2 ANQGSEA. Trimming took 5 bases from V and 4 from J, leaving 10 bases between them. In DNA form, the CDR3 reads TGCAGCGTTAAGACCAACGCAGATACGCAGTATTTT. Protein sequence: CSVKTNADTQYF.

This clonotype was seen ten or more times. The chain is built from TRBV12-3 or TRBV12-4 and TRBJ2-1; no firm D call. This CDR3 region has 14 residues. The V end was cut by 4 bases, the J end by 9 bases, with 16 bases between. CDR3 residues: CASSSHSAFGEQFF. CDR3 coding DNA: TGTGCCAGCAGTTCCCACAGTGCCTTTGGTGAGCAGTTCTTC.

This clonotype was found many times. The V gene is TRBV7-2, the J gene TRBJ2-1, with unresolved D. Trimming removed 1 base from V and 2 bases from J, with 3 bases in between. Per the germline V gene, CDR1 is SGHTA and CDR2 is FQGNSA. The CDR3 runs to 13 residues. The CDR3 sequence is CASSLGTYNEQFF. The CDR3 region has the DNA TGTGCCAGCAGCTTAGGGACCTACAATGAGCAGTTCTTC.

The CDR3 region is CATSDPGHYGYTF. CDR3 DNA sequence: TGTGCCACCAGTGATCCGGGTCACTATGGCTACACCTTC. J is TRBJ1-2 and V is TRBV24-1, with unresolved D. Looked up from germline, CDR1 is KGHDR and CDR2 is SFDVKD. V lost 3 bases and J 3 bases, leaving 7 bases between the germline ends. CDR3 length: 13 residues.

The rearrangement uses TRBV6-2 or TRBV6-3 and TRBJ1-1; D call uncertain. CDR3 length: 14 residues. V shed 6 bases and J shed 5 bases, with 16 bases lying between them. The germline CDR1 and CDR2 sequences are MNHEY and SVGEGT. The CDR3 is CASRPPTRQTEAFF. DNA of the CDR3: TGTGCCAGCAGACCACCGACCCGACAAACTGAAGCTTTCTTT.